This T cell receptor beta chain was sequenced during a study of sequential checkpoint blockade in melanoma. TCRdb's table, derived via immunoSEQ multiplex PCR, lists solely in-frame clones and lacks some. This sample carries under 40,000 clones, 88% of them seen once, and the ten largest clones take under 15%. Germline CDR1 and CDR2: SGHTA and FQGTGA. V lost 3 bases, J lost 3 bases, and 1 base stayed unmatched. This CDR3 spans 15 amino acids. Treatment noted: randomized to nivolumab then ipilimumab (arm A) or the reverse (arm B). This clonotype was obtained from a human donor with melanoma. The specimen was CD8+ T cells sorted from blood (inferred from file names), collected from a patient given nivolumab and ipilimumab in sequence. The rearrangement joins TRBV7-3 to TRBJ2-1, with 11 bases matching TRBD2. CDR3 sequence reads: CASSLLAGGYNEQFF. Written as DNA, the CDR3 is TGTGCCAGCAGCTTGCTAGCGGGAGGCTACAATGAGCAGTTCTTC.